Each of the 3 T cell receptor beta chains below was sequenced from the same sample in a study of T cell responses to AZD1222 COVID-19 vaccine. Method: immunoSEQ multiplex PCR; TCRdb's copy keeps in-frame clones and lacks some. The table has approximately 210,000 clones, about 95% seen once; the top ten hold over 1.5%. Sequencing used peripheral blood, obtained 28 days after the second dose of the MenACWY control vaccine. Source of these receptors: an adult who received the MenACWY meningococcal vaccine as a control.

The V call is TRBV5-5, the J call TRBJ2-5; D might be TRBD1 (6 bases). This CDR3 has 17 amino acids. Trimming took off 0 bases at V and 2 bases at J, with 17 bases between the two ends. CDR1 is SGHKS, CDR2 YYEKEE, per germline (reference sequence). CDR3 nucleotide sequence: TGTGCCAGCAGCTTGGATGTGACTGGACAGCCACAAGAGACCCAGTACTTC. Protein product: CASSLDVTGQPQETQYF. Filled out from reference TRBV5-5 and TRBJ2-5, the complete variable domain reads DAGVTQSPTHLIKTRGQQVTLRCSPISGHKSVSWYQQVLGQGPQFIFQYYEKEERGRGNFPDRFSARQFPNYSSELNVNALLLGDSALYLCASSLDVTGQPQETQYFGPGTRLLVL.

The rearrangement uses TRBV27 and TRBJ1-2; D is unresolved. The CDR3 consists of 16 residues. Germline CDR1 is MNHEY and CDR2 is SMNVEV (reference sequence). Trimming pared 0 bases from V and 7 bases from J, leaving 18 bases between. CDR3 in amino acids: CASSLSAPSGILGYTF. In DNA, the CDR3 is TGTGCCAGCAGTTTATCCGCGCCTTCGGGTATTCTTGGCTACACCTTC.

This chain links TRBV7-2 with TRBJ1-2; 8 bases align to TRBD1. The CDR3 is made up of 13 amino acids. The V gene end was trimmed by 7 bases and the J gene end by 8 bases; junction bases not matched to a gene: 9. Germline V gene sequence: CDR1 SGHTA, CDR2 FQGNSA. CDR3 amino acids: CASTLDRGRGYTF. The CDR3 DNA sequence: TGTGCCAGCACCCTCGACAGGGGAAGAGGCTACACCTTC. Supplemented by reference TRBV7-2 and TRBJ1-2, the full variable domain reads GAGVSQSPSNKVTEKGKDVELRCDPISGHTALYWYRQSLGQGLEFLIYFQGNSAPDKSGLPSDRFSAERTGGSVSTLTIQRTQQEDSAVYLCASTLDRGRGYTFGSGTRLTVV.